A few counts support the clone carrying this TCR beta chain. The antigen is not known. Study-level points and caveats: The larger-cohort validation was restricted to a single TCR beta V-J rearrangement rather than whole repertoires. Tumor-infiltrating Treg TCR alpha and beta sequences overlapped most with tumor naive CD4+ T cells, then blood naive.

Semi-nested PCR with Nested Universal Primer A followed constant-region reverse priming of full-length variable regions. TCRdb re-derived calls from the 5' RACE reads in MiXCR, one entry per CDR3 protein. The repertoire holds over 50,000 distinct CDR3 sequences, with around 24% as singletons. This CDR3 comprises 14 residues. Germline lookup yields CDR1 SGHRS and CDR2 YFSETQ. V lost 0 bases and J 1 base, leaving 7 bases between the germline ends. The sequenced sample was tumor-infiltrating naive CD4+ T cells sorted from the breast tumor. Subset reported: naive CD4+ T cells, CD4+CD45RA+CD25-. The J gene is TRBJ1-1, the V gene TRBV5-1, with no clear D. This clonotype was sampled from a female donor with breast cancer. This CDR3 reads CASSLENQNTEAFF. The CDR3, as DNA: TGCGCCAGCAGCTTGGAGAACCAGAACACTGAAGCTTTCTTT.